The rows below give T cell receptor beta chains drawn from one sample of a study of blood T cells in healthy people across ages. TCRdb re-derived calls from the 5' RACE reads in MiXCR, one entry per CDR3 protein. The sample consists of about 800,000 distinct CDR3 sequences, roughly 25% of them appearing once. The same data also contributed to another study, on T cells of mothers and their children.

The sequenced sample was blood. These receptors were obtained from a boy younger than 18 in good health. The CDR3 runs from the conserved cysteine through the conserved F or W. A D gene is named only where the DNA matches it firmly. Clone size is given for some rows only: seen once, a few or many times, or a class if the clone is expanded.

CDR3	DNA	V	J	D	size
CATRPRGTDTQYF	TGTGCCACCAGGCCCCGGGGCACAGATACGCAGTATTTT	TRBV15	TRBJ2-3	NA	NA
CSVRGTGANVLTF	TGCAGCGTTCGAGGTACAGGGGCCAACGTCCTGACTTTC	TRBV29-1	TRBJ2-6	NA	NA
CASSYSRTPRREQFF	TGTGCCAGCAGTTACAGCCGGACACCCCGAAGGGAGCAGTTCTTC	TRBV6-5	TRBJ2-1	NA	NA
CASSLEGGETFNEQFF	TGTGCCAGCAGCTTAGAAGGGGGCGAGACATTCAATGAGCAGTTCTTC	TRBV7-9	TRBJ2-1	TRBD1	NA
CASYRGWEGYTF	TGTGCCAGCTACAGGGGCTGGGAAGGCTACACCTTC	TRBV12-3/TRBV12-4	TRBJ1-2	TRBD1	few
CASSESLAGAYNEQFF	TGTGCCAGCAGTGAGAGTCTAGCGGGGGCCTACAATGAGCAGTTCTTC	TRBV6-4	TRBJ2-1	TRBD2	few
CASSQSGDTDTQYF	TGTGCCAGCTCCCAAAGCGGGGACACAGATACGCAGTATTTT	TRBV18	TRBJ2-3	TRBD2	NA
CASSEGGHGGAYGYTF	TGTGCCAGCAGTGAGGGGGGACACGGGGGTGCCTATGGCTACACCTTC	TRBV25-1	TRBJ1-2	NA	NA
CSASIGLAGGPHEQFF	TGCAGTGCTAGCATCGGACTAGCGGGAGGGCCACATGAGCAGTTCTTC	TRBV20-1	TRBJ2-1	TRBD2	few
CSATKSDGGRGTDTQYF	TGCAGTGCTACAAAATCGGACGGGGGGCGGGGCACAGATACGCAGTATTTT	TRBV20-1	TRBJ2-3	NA	few